A few counts support the clone carrying this TCR beta chain. Its antigen is not identified. TCRdb used MiXCR to reprocess the 5' RACE reads, holding one entry per CDR3 protein. The sample lists around 79,000 distinct CDR3 sequences, about 11% occurring once. The data originate from a study of early T cells in non-severe SARS-CoV-2 infection. Study-wide findings and caveats: Clonotype matching in VDJdb favored anti-spike CD8 responses and did not capture private and CD4 specificities.

V shed 4 bases, J shed 9 bases, and the junction held 6 bases outside the gene matches. In germline, CDR1 is SGHTA, CDR2 FQGNSA. The CDR3 runs 13 residues. The sequence came from an adult who was a healthcare worker with PCR-confirmed SARS-CoV-2 infection or an uninfected control (not recorded which). This sequence joins TRBV7-2 and TRBJ2-1, with TRBD1 matching 7 bases. The sequences come from whole blood, collected at baseline. The CDR3 sequence is CASSSRQGSEQFF. In DNA form, the CDR3 reads TGTGCCAGCAGCTCTAGACAGGGAAGTGAGCAGTTCTTC.